The rows below give T cell receptor beta chains drawn from one sample of a study of CD8+ T cells in alopecia areata. TCRdb's copy holds only in-frame clones and misses some; the assay was immunoSEQ multiplex PCR. The data show about 140,000 clones, with more than 85% seen just once and roughly 13% held by the top ten. The starting material was CD8+ T cells sorted from blood, obtained at week 4, from a patient treated with tofacitinib. Receptors originate from a human donor with alopecia areata. CDR3s include the opening cysteine and the closing phenylalanine or tryptophan. D genes are given only for firm matches. For some rows the clone size is stated as once, few or many, or as a class when expanded; others skip it.

V gene	D gene	clone size	J gene	CDR3 protein	CDR3 DNA
TRBV13	-	-	TRBJ1-2	CASTLRQVNGYTF	TGTGCCAGCACCCTTCGACAGGTCAATGGCTACACCTTC
TRBV25-1	TRBD1	-	TRBJ2-1	CASSESETGVGEQFF	TGTGCCAGCAGTGAATCAGAGACAGGGGTCGGGGAGCAGTTCTTC
TRBV27	-	-	TRBJ1-2	CASSLSRQRGYTF	TGTGCCAGCAGTTTATCTCGCCAGCGCGGCTACACCTTC
TRBV7-6	-	-	TRBJ2-1	CASSFGLTNEQFF	TGTGCCAGCAGCTTTGGGCTAACCAACGAGCAGTTCTTC
TRBV14	-	-	TRBJ1-2	CASRPRGHGGSYGYTF	TGTGCCAGCAGACCTAGGGGCCATGGGGGAAGCTATGGCTACACCTTC
TRBV15	-	-	TRBJ2-7	CATSRVGAATYEQYF	TGTGCCACCAGCAGAGTGGGAGCCGCTACCTACGAGCAGTACTTC
TRBV27	TRBD1	-	TRBJ2-1	CASGDRAEQFF	TGTGCCAGCGGAGACAGGGCTGAGCAGTTCTTC
TRBV29-1	TRBD2	-	TRBJ2-2	CSVVLAGVGTGELFF	TGCAGCGTTGTACTAGCGGGAGTCGGAACCGGGGAGCTGTTTTTT
TRBV27	TRBD1	-	TRBJ2-7	CASSLSYWGQAYEQYF	TGTGCCAGCAGTTTATCTTATTGGGGACAGGCCTACGAGCAGTACTTC
TRBV7-9	-	-	TRBJ2-3	CASSLRFYTDTQYF	TGTGCCAGCAGCTTGAGGTTCTACACAGATACGCAGTATTTT
TRBV6-5	-	few	TRBJ1-1	CASEANGNTEAFF	TGTGCCAGTGAAGCAAACGGGAACACTGAAGCTTTCTTT
TRBV12-5	-	-	TRBJ2-7	CASNSGGGGGKQYF	TGTGCTAGCAACTCTGGGGGAGGGGGCGGTAAGCAGTACTTC
TRBV29-1	TRBD1	once	TRBJ2-7	CSVESPGGLYEQYF	TGCAGCGTTGAGTCGCCAGGGGGCTTATACGAGCAGTACTTC
TRBV2	-	few	TRBJ2-1	CASILIYNEQFF	TGTGCCAGCATACTTATTTACAATGAGCAGTTCTTC
TRBV4-1	-	-	TRBJ2-2	CASSQGPSNTGRELFF	TGCGCCAGCAGCCAAGGCCCCTCTAACACCGGAAGGGAGCTTTTTTTT
TRBV19	TRBD2	-	TRBJ2-1	CASSISGGPYNEQFF	TGTGCCAGTAGTATATCGGGGGGACCCTACAATGAGCAGTTCTTC
TRBV7-9	-	few	TRBJ2-1	CASSLSGNEQFF	TGTGCCAGCAGCTTATCAGGGAATGAGCAGTTCTTC
TRBV29-1	TRBD1	-	TRBJ2-3	CSVEGRDRFPTDTQYF	TGCAGCGTTGAAGGTCGGGACAGGTTCCCCACAGATACGCAGTATTTT
TRBV5-4	-	-	TRBJ2-2	CASSLRDTGELFF	TGTGCCAGCAGCTTGCGAGACACCGGGGAGCTGTTTTTT
TRBV11-2	-	few	TRBJ1-1	CASSLDEEGFLNTEAFF	TGTGCCAGCAGCTTAGATGAAGAGGGTTTCCTGAACACTGAAGCTTTCTTT
TRBV29-1	-	-	TRBJ2-3	CSVEDRRARDTQYF	TGCAGCGTTGAAGATCGCAGGGCCCGGGATACGCAGTATTTT
TRBV5-4	TRBD2	-	TRBJ2-7	CASSLGLAGGTRYEQYF	TGTGCCAGCAGCCTAGGACTAGCGGGAGGGACAAGATACGAGCAGTACTTC
TRBV7-9	-	-	TRBJ2-7	CASSAQSDEQYF	TGTGCCAGCAGCGCCCAGTCGGACGAGCAGTACTTC
TRBV10-2	-	-	TRBJ2-1	CASTETGSNEQFF	TGCGCCAGCACCGAAACAGGGAGCAATGAGCAGTTCTTC
TRBV27	-	-	TRBJ2-4	CASSLGRQKNIQYF	TGTGCCAGCAGTTTAGGCAGGCAGAAAAACATTCAGTACTTC
TRBV4-1	-	-	TRBJ2-1	CASSLGSNEQFF	TGCGCCAGCAGCCTCGGATCCAATGAGCAGTTCTTC
TRBV29-1	-	once	TRBJ2-3	CSVRADTQYF	TGCAGCGTGCGGGCAGATACGCAGTATTTT
TRBV4-1	-	-	TRBJ2-3	CASSQGFTDTQYF	TGCGCCAGCAGCCAAGGGTTCACAGATACGCAGTATTTT
TRBV11-2	TRBD1	-	TRBJ2-4	CASSGDSTKNIQYF	TGTGCCAGCAGCGGGGACAGTACCAAAAACATTCAGTACTTC
TRBV4-1	-	-	TRBJ1-4	CASSQGGGAPLNEKLFF	TGCGCCAGCAGCCAAGGGGGGGGAGCTCCCCTTAATGAAAAACTGTTTTTT
TRBV11-2	TRBD1	-	TRBJ2-7	CASSTEGAPSYEQYF	TGTGCCAGCAGCACCGAGGGGGCGCCAAGCTACGAGCAGTACTTC